This T cell receptor (beta chain) derives from a study of shared T cell receptors in the human thymus. Sequencing used immunoSEQ multiplex PCR; TCRdb keeps in-frame clones, though not all of them. The sample includes 720,000 or so clones, 70% to 90% of them seen just once. Germline V gene sequence: CDR1 SGDLS, CDR2 YYNGEE. This CDR3 has 22 residues. The V gene end was trimmed by 4 bases and the J gene end by 0 bases; junction bases not matched to a gene: 22. These data were likewise used in another study, on human thymus T cells. That report notes: From resections taken during corrective heart surgery, the thymus tissue was obtained.

The clonotype comes from a girl younger than two with a congenital heart defect. The gene calls are TRBV9 and TRBJ2-1, with TRBD2 matching 10 bases. The sequenced sample was thymocytes. CDR3 bases: TGTGCCAGCAGCTCCCGGGAGGGTTCTAGCGGGGGCCCCTATAGCTCCTACAATGAGCAGTTCTTC. This translates into CASSSREGSSGGPYSSYNEQFF.